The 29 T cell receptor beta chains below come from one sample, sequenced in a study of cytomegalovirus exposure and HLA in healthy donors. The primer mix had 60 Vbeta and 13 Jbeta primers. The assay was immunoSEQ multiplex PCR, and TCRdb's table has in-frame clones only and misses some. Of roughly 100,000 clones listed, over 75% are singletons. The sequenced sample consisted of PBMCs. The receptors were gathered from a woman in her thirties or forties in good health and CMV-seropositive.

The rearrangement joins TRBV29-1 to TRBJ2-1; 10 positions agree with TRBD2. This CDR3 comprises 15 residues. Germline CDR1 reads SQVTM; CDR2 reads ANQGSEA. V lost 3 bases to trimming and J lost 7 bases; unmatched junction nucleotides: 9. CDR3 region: CSVEYGSGRKNEQFF. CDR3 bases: TGCAGCGTTGAGTATGGTAGCGGGAGGAAAAATGAGCAGTTCTTC.

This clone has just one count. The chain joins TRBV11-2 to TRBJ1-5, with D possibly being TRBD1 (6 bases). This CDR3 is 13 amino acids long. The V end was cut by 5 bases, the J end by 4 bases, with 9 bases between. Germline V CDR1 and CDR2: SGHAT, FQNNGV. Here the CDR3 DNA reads TGTGCCAGCAGCAGGACAGTGAATCAGCCCCAGCATTTT. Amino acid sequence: CASSRTVNQPQHF.

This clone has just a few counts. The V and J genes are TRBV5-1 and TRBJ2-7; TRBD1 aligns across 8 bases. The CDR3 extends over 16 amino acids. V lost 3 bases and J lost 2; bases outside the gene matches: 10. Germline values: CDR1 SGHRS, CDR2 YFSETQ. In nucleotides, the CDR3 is TGCGCCAGCAGCTCCCGCCGGGACAGGAGCACCTACGAGCAGTACTTC. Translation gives CASSSRRDRSTYEQYF.

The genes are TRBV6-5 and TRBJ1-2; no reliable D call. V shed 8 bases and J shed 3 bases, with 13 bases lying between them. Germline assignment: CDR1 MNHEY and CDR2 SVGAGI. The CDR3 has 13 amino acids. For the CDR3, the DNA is TGTGCCAGCGCCGAATGGCCATACTATGGCTACACCTTC. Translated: CASAEWPYYGYTF.

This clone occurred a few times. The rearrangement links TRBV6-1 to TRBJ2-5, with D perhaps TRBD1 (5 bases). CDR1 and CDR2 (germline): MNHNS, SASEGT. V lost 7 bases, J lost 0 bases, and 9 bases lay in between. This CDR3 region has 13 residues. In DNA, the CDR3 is TGTGCCAGCATTCCAGGGAACCAAGAGACCCAGTACTTC. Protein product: CASIPGNQETQYF.

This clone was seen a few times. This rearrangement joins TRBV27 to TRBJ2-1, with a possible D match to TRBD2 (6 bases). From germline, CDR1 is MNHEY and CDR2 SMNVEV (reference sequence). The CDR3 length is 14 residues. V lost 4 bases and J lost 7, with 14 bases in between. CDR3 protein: CASSSVSGGNEQFF. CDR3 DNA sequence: TGTGCCAGCAGTTCGGTTAGCGGAGGGAATGAGCAGTTCTTC.

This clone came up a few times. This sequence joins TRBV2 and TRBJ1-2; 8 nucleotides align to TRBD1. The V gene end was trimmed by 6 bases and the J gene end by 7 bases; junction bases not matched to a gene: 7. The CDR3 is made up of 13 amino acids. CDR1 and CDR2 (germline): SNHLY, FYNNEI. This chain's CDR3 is CASRAGTGSGYTF. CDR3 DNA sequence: TGTGCCAGCAGAGCCGGGACAGGCTCTGGCTACACCTTC.

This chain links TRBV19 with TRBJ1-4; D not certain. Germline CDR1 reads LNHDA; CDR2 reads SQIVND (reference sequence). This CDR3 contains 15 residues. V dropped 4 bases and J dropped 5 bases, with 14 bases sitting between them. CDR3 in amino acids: CASSRPGSGNEKLFF. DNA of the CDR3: TGTGCCAGTAGTAGACCGGGATCGGGAAATGAAAAACTGTTTTTT.

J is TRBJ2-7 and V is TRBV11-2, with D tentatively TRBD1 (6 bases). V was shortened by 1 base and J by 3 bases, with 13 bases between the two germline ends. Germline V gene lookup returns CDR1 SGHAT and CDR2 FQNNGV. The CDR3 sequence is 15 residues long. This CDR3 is CASSLGAGVGYEQYF. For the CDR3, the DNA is TGTGCCAGCAGCTTAGGTGCAGGGGTCGGCTACGAGCAGTACTTC. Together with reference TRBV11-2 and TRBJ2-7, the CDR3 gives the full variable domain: EAGVAQSPRYKIIEKRQSVAFWCNPISGHATLYWYQQILGQGPKLLIQFQNNGVVDDSQLPKDRFSAERLKGVDSTLKIQPAKLEDSAVYLCASSLGAGVGYEQYFGPGTRLTVT.

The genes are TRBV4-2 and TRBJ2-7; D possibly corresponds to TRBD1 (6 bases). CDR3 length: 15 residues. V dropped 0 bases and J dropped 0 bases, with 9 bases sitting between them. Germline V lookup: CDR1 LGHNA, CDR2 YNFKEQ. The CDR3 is CASSQEQGDSYEQYF. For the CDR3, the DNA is TGTGCCAGCAGCCAAGAACAGGGCGACTCCTACGAGCAGTACTTC.

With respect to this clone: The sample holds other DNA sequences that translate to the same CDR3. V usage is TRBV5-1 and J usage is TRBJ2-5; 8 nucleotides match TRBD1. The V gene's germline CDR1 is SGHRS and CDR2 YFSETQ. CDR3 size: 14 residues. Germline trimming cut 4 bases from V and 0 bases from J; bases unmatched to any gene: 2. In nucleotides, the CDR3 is TGCGCCAGCAGCGGACAGGGCTACCAAGAGACCCAGTACTTC. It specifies CASSGQGYQETQYF.

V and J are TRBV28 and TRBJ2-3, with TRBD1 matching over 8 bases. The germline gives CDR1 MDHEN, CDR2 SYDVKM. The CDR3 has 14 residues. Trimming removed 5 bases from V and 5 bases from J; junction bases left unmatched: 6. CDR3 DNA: TGTGCCAGCAGTCCAGACACAGGGGGAGATACGCAGTATTTT. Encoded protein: CASSPDTGGDTQYF.

Here the CDR3 reads CASSLGLSGLYEQYF. The CDR3 DNA follows: TGCGCCAGCAGCTTGGGCCTATCAGGTTTATACGAGCAGTACTTC. This rearrangement joins TRBV5-1 to TRBJ2-7; unclear D gene. Per germline, CDR1 SGHRS and CDR2 YFSETQ. V was pared by 0 bases and J by 4 bases, with 14 bases between. The CDR3 contains 15 residues.

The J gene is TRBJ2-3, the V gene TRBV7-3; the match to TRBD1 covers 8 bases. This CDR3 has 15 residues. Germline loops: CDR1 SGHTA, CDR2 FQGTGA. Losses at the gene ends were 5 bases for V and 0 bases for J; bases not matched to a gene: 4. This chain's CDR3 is CASSRQGQSTDTQYF. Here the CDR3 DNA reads TGTGCCAGCAGCAGACAGGGGCAAAGCACAGATACGCAGTATTTT.

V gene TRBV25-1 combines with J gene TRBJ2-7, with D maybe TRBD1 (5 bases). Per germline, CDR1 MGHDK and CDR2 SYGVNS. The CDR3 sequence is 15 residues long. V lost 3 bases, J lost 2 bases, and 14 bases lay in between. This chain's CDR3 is CASSDSMAGPYEQYF. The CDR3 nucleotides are TGTGCCAGCAGTGATTCAATGGCAGGGCCCTACGAGCAGTACTTC.

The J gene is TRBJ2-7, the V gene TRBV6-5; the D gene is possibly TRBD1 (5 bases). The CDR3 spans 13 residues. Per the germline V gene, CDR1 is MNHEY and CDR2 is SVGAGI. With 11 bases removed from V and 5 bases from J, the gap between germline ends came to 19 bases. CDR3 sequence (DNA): TGTGCCGTTGGGGCAGGGTTGCGGCACGAGCAGTACTTC. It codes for CAVGAGLRHEQYF.

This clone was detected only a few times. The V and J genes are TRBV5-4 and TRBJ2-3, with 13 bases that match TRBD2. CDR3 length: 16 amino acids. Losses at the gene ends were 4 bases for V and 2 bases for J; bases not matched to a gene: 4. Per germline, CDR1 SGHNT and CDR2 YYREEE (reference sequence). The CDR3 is CASSAGTSGTTDTQYF. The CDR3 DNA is TGTGCCAGCAGCGCCGGGACTAGCGGGACCACAGATACGCAGTATTTT.

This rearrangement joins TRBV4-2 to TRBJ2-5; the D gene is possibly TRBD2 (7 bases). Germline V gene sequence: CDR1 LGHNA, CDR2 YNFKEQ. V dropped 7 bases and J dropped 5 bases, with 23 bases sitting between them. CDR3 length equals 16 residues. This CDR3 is CASTPLVRGALETQYF. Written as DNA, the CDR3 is TGTGCCAGCACTCCCCTGGTCCGGGGGGCGTTGGAGACCCAGTACTTC.

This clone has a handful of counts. CDR3 residues: CASSLRLAGSRNEQFF. The CDR3 DNA sequence: TGTGCCAGCAGCTTAAGACTAGCGGGTTCTCGCAATGAGCAGTTCTTC. The chain uses TRBV7-9 and TRBJ2-1, with 10 bases identical to TRBD2. This CDR3 has 16 amino acids. CDR1 is SEHNR and CDR2 is FQNEAQ in the germline V gene (reference sequence). V gave up 2 bases and J gave up 6 bases; unmatched junction bases: 7.

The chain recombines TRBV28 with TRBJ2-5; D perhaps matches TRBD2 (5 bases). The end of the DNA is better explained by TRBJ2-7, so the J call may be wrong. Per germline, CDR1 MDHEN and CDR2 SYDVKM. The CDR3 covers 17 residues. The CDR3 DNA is TGTGCCAGCAGTTTATCGGAGGCTTTGGGGTACTCCTACGAGCAGTACTTC. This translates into CASSLSEALGYSYEQYF.

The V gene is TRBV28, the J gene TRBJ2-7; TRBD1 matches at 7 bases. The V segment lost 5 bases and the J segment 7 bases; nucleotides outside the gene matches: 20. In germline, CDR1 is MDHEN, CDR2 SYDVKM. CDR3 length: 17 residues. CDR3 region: CASSQNRITAGGREQYF. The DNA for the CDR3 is TGTGCCAGCAGTCAAAATAGGATCACGGCAGGGGGTCGTGAGCAGTACTTC.

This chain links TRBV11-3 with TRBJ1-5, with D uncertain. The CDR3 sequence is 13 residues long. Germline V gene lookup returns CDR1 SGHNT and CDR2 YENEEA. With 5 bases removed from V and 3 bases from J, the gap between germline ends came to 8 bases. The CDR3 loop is CASSAGNNQPQHF. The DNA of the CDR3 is TGTGCCAGCAGCGCCGGGAACAATCAGCCCCAGCATTTT.

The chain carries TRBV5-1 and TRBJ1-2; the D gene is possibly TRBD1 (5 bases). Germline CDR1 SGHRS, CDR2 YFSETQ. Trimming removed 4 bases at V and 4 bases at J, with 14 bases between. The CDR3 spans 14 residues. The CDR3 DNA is TGCGCCAGCAGCCTGGCGGGGCGGGGCTATGGCTACACCTTC. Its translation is CASSLAGRGYGYTF. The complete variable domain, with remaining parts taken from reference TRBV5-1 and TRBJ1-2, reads KAGVTQTPRYLIKTRGQQVTLSCSPISGHRSVSWYQQTPGQGLQFLFEYFSETQRNKGNFPGRFSGRQFSNSRSEMNVSTLELGDSALYLCASSLAGRGYGYTFGSGTRLTVV.

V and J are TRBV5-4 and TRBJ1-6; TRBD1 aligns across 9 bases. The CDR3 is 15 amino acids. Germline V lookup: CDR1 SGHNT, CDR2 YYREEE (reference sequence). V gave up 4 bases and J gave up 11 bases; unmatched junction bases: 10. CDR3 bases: TGTGCCAGCAGCCTTGGGGGGGACAGGGACCCACCCCTCCACTTT. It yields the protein CASSLGGDRDPPLHF. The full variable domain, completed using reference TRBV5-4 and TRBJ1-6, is ETGVTQSPTHLIKTRGQQVTLRCSSQSGHNTVSWYQQALGQGPQFIFQYYREEENGRGNFPPRFSGLQFPNYSSELNVNALELDDSALYLCASSLGGDRDPPLHFGNGTRLTVT.

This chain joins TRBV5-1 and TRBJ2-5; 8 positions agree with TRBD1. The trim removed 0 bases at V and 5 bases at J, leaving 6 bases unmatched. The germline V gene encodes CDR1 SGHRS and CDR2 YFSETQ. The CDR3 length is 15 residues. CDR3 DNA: TGCGCCAGCAGCTTGGGGACAGGGATTTACGAGACCCAGTACTTC. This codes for CASSLGTGIYETQYF.

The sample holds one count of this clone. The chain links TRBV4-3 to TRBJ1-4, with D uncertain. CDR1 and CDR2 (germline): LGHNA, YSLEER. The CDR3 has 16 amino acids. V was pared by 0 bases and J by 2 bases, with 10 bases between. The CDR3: CASSQEVTATNEKLFF. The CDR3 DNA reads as TGCGCCAGCAGCCAAGAAGTCACAGCCACTAATGAAAAACTGTTTTTT.

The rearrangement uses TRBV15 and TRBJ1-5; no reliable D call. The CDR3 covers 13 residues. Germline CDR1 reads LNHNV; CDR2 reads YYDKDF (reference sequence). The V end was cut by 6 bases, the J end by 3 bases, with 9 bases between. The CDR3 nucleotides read TGTGCCACCAGTCTCAGGTTCAATCAGCCCCAGCATTTT. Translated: CATSLRFNQPQHF.

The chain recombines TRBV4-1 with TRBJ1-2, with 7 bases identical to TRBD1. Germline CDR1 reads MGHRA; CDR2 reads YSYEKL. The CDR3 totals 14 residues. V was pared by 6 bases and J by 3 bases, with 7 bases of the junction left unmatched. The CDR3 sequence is CASRETGRDYGYTF. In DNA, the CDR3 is TGCGCCAGCAGGGAGACAGGGCGGGACTATGGCTACACCTTC.

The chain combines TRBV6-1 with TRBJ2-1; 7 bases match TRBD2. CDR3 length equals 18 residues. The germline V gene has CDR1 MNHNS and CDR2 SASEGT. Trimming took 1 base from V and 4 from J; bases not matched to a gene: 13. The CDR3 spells CASSEEGGRAPPYNEQFF. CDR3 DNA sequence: TGTGCCAGCAGTGAAGAGGGAGGGAGGGCCCCTCCATACAATGAGCAGTTCTTC.